A selection of T cell receptor beta chains follows, all from one sample in a study of breast tumors, draining lymph nodes, adjacent tissues. TCRdb recomputed calls from the multiplex PCR reads with MiXCR, one row per CDR3 protein. The sample lists some 65,000 distinct CDR3 sequences, approximately 40% seen once, with roughly 9% in the top ten. The sequenced material came from breast tumor tissue. These receptors were collected from a female donor with breast cancer. Some clones in this sample may be carry-over from other donors' samples. The CDR3 runs from the conserved cysteine through the conserved F or W. Fields, in order: CDR3 protein, CDR3 DNA, clone size, J gene, D gene, V gene. D genes are given only for firm matches. A clone size is listed for some rows: how often the clone was seen (once, few, many), or a class if it is expanded.

CASSQVPQGSGANVLTF,TGTGCCAGCAGCCAAGTCCCACAGGGGAGTGGGGCCAACGTCCTGACTTTC,.,TRBJ2-6,TRBD1,TRBV4-2
CASSPRPGTGFGGNTIYF,TGTGCCAGCAGCCCGCGTCCCGGGACAGGGTTTGGGGGAAACACCATATATTTT,many,TRBJ1-3,TRBD1,TRBV7-9
CASSQDGQGVNSPLHF,TGTGCCAGCAGCCAAGATGGGCAGGGGGTCAATTCACCCCTCCACTTT,.,TRBJ1-6,TRBD1,TRBV4-2
CASRTGENNSPLHF,TGTGCCAGCAGAACAGGGGAGAATAATTCACCCCTCCACTTT,.,TRBJ1-6,TRBD1,TRBV12-3/TRBV12-4
CASSQRDITPTYEQYF,TGTGCCAGCAGCCAGAGGGACATCACTCCAACCTACGAGCAGTACTTC,many,TRBJ2-7,.,TRBV14
CATSHGPLDGYTF,TGTGCCACCAGTCATGGGCCACTCGATGGCTACACCTTC,.,TRBJ1-2,.,TRBV24-1
CASKNPTGGSNQPQHF,TGTGCCAGCAAAAACCCGACAGGGGGTAGCAATCAGCCCCAGCATTTT,many,TRBJ1-5,TRBD1,TRBV2
CASSAGQNYGYTF,TGTGCCAGCAGTGCGGGACAGAACTATGGCTACACCTTC,many,TRBJ1-2,TRBD1,TRBV25-1
CASSKWTTRPNEKLFF,TGTGCCAGCAGTAAGTGGACGACAAGGCCTAATGAAAAACTGTTTTTT,many,TRBJ1-4,.,TRBV6-2/TRBV6-3
CASSFGPANYGYTF,TGTGCCAGCAGCTTCGGACCGGCTAACTATGGCTACACCTTC,.,TRBJ1-2,.,TRBV7-2
CSASLRLGGHYGYTF,TGCAGTGCTTCCCTTCGGTTAGGCGGGCACTATGGCTACACCTTC,once,TRBJ1-2,.,TRBV20-1
CASSFGAGGGETQYF,TGTGCCAGCAGTTTTGGAGCGGGAGGGGGAGAGACCCAGTACTTC,many,TRBJ2-5,TRBD2,TRBV28
CASSRTSGGNTDTQYF,TGTGCCAGCAGCCGGACTAGCGGGGGGAACACAGATACGCAGTATTTT,.,TRBJ2-3,TRBD2,TRBV7-9
CATSWDRVNYGYTF,TGTGCCACCAGCTGGGATCGGGTGAACTATGGCTACACCTTC,.,TRBJ1-2,.,TRBV15
CASSLEVNPYGYTF,TGTGCCAGCAGCTTGGAGGTAAACCCCTATGGCTACACCTTC,many,TRBJ1-2,.,TRBV5-5
CASSELVGQETQCF,TGTGCCAGCAGTGAACTCGTGGGGCAAGAGACCCAGTGCTTC,once,TRBJ2-5,.,TRBV2
CASSLSTLGHGELFF,TGTGCCAGCAGCTTGTCTACCTTGGGACACGGGGAGCTGTTTTTT,.,TRBJ2-2,.,TRBV5-4
CASSYSRSWTAETQYF,TGTGCCAGCAGTTACTCGAGGTCCTGGACAGCCGAGACCCAGTACTTC,.,TRBJ2-5,.,TRBV6-6
CASSQVGGRADTQYF,TGTGCCAGCAGTCAGGTGGGGGGCCGGGCAGATACGCAGTATTTT,many,TRBJ2-3,.,TRBV5-8
CASSPRTGLNTGELFF,TGCGCCAGCAGCCCGAGGACAGGACTCAACACCGGGGAGCTGTTTTTT,.,TRBJ2-2,TRBD1,TRBV4-1
CASSRTGGTYEQYF,TGCGCCAGCAGCAGGACAGGGGGTACGTACGAGCAGTACTTC,many,TRBJ2-7,TRBD1,TRBV4-1
CAWGKGLAGVDEQFF,TGTGCCTGGGGGAAGGGACTAGCGGGAGTCGATGAGCAGTTCTTC,many,TRBJ2-1,TRBD2,TRBV30
CASSYRQTPPYEQYF,TGTGCCAGCAGTTACAGGCAGACTCCCCCCTACGAGCAGTACTTC,many,TRBJ2-7,.,TRBV6-5
CATSSRGPRGTEAFF,TGTGCCACCAGTTCAAGGGGACCCCGGGGCACTGAAGCTTTCTTT,many,TRBJ1-1,.,TRBV24-1
CASSYSNARTSTGELFF,TGTGCCAGCAGTTACTCTAATGCGCGGACTAGCACCGGGGAGCTGTTTTTT,many,TRBJ2-2,TRBD2,TRBV6-5
CASSHSALAGDQETQYF,TGTGCCAGCAGTCACTCGGCTCTAGCGGGAGATCAAGAGACCCAGTACTTC,few,TRBJ2-5,TRBD2,TRBV6-2/TRBV6-3
CASSLPGDGDTQYF,TGTGCCAGCAGTTTACCAGGGGATGGAGATACGCAGTATTTT,many,TRBJ2-3,.,TRBV12-3/TRBV12-4
CASSRQASYEQYF,TGTGCCAGCAGTCGACAGGCCTCCTACGAGCAGTACTTC,many,TRBJ2-7,.,TRBV2
CASSQADRVGSEAFF,TGTGCCAGCAGCCAAGCAGACAGGGTAGGGTCTGAAGCTTTCTTT,.,TRBJ1-1,TRBD1,TRBV3-1
CASSYRRRTGGDEQFF,TGTGCCAGCAGTTACAGGAGACGGACAGGGGGCGATGAGCAGTTCTTC,.,TRBJ2-1,TRBD1,TRBV6-2/TRBV6-3
CASSATGAVSNQPQHF,TGTGCCAGCTCTGCGACAGGGGCCGTTAGCAATCAGCCCCAGCATTTT,.,TRBJ1-5,TRBD1,TRBV12-3/TRBV12-4
CASSLIIGPSTSYTF,TGTGCCAGCAGCTTAATAATTGGACCGTCAACTAGCTACACCTTC,many,TRBJ1-2,.,TRBV5-5
CATSDFLLAGITDTQYF,TGTGCCACCAGTGATTTTCTTCTAGCGGGGATCACAGATACGCAGTATTTT,.,TRBJ2-3,TRBD2,TRBV24-1
CSASEGPRQHF,TGCAGTGCTAGTGAGGGTCCCCGCCAGCATTTT,many,TRBJ1-5,.,TRBV20-1
CSVTGPTDTQYF,TGCAGCGTTACGGGACCAACAGATACGCAGTATTTT,once,TRBJ2-3,.,TRBV29-1
CASRSSGGGETQYF,TGCGCCAGCAGGAGTAGCGGGGGGGGAGAGACCCAGTACTTC,many,TRBJ2-5,TRBD2,TRBV5-1
CASSGTWNGNSNQPQHF,TGTGCCAGCAGCGGTACCTGGAACGGGAATAGCAATCAGCCCCAGCATTTT,many,TRBJ1-5,.,TRBV7-8
CSAREDRDSPSNQPQHF,TGCAGTGCTAGAGAGGACCGGGACAGTCCAAGCAATCAGCCCCAGCATTTT,.,TRBJ1-5,TRBD1,TRBV20-1
CASSRVGGRNSPLHF,TGTGCCAGTAGTAGGGTGGGGGGCAGGAATTCACCCCTCCACTTT,.,TRBJ1-6,.,TRBV19
CASQGAGEGETQYF,TGTGCCAGCCAAGGAGCGGGAGAGGGAGAGACCCAGTACTTC,many,TRBJ2-5,TRBD2,TRBV28
CASSPGTGRFKNIQYF,TGTGCCAGCAGCCCAGGGACAGGGCGATTCAAAAACATTCAGTACTTC,.,TRBJ2-4,TRBD1,TRBV12-3/TRBV12-4
CASSPEQGAGYGYTF,TGTGCCAGCAGTCCTGAACAGGGGGCGGGCTATGGCTACACCTTC,many,TRBJ1-2,TRBD1,TRBV11-2
CASSSYTGGETQYF,TGTGCCAGCAGTTCCTACACCGGGGGGGAGACCCAGTACTTC,.,TRBJ2-5,TRBD2,TRBV7-6
CASSQDCYGGNQPQHF,TGTGCCAGCAGCCAAGACTGTTATGGTGGCAATCAGCCCCAGCATTTT,many,TRBJ1-5,.,TRBV4-2
CAWSGWDNEQFF,TGTGCCTGGAGTGGCTGGGACAATGAACAGTTCTTC,.,TRBJ2-1,.,TRBV30
CASGRSWAPVGQYF,TGTGCTAGTGGGAGAAGTTGGGCGCCTGTAGGACAGTACTTC,many,TRBJ2-7,.,TRBV12-5
CASSYRPSTDTQYF,TGTGCCAGCAGTTACCGACCCTCTACAGATACGCAGTATTTT,many,TRBJ2-3,.,TRBV6-6
CASLQGPGSNGELFF,TGTGCCAGCCTCCAGGGTCCAGGTTCGAACGGGGAGCTGTTTTTT,many,TRBJ2-2,.,TRBV2
CSARLTGSAYEQYF,TGCAGTGCCCGGCTCACCGGGAGCGCCTACGAGCAGTACTTC,.,TRBJ2-7,.,TRBV20-1